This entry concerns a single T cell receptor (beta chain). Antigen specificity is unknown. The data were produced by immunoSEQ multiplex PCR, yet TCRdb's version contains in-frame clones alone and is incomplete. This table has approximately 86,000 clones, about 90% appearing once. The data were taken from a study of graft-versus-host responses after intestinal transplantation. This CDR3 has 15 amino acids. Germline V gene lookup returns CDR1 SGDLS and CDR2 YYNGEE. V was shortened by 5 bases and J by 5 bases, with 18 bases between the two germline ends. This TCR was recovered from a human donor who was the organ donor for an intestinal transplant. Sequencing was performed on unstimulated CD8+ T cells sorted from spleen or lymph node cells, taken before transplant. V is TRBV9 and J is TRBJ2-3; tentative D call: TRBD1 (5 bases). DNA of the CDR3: TGTGCCAGCAGTTCAGGTGGGGCAACGGGAGATACGCAGTATTTT. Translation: CASSSGGATGDTQYF. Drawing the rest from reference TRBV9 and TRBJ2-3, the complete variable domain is DSGVTQTPKHLITATGQRVTLRCSPRSGDLSVYWYQQSLDQGLQFLIQYYNGEERAKGNILERFSAQQFPDLHSELNLSSLELGDSALYFCASSSGGATGDTQYFGPGTRLTVL.